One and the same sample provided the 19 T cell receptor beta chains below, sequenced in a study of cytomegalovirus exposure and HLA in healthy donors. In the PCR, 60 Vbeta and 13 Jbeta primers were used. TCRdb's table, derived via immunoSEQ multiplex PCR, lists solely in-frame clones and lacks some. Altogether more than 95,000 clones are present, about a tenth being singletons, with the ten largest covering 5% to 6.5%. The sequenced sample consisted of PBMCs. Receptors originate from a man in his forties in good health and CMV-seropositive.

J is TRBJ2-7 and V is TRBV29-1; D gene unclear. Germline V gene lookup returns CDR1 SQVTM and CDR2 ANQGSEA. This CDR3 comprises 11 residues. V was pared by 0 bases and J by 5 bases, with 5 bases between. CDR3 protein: CSVEEFDEQYF. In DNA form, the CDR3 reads TGCAGCGTTGAAGAGTTCGACGAGCAGTACTTC.

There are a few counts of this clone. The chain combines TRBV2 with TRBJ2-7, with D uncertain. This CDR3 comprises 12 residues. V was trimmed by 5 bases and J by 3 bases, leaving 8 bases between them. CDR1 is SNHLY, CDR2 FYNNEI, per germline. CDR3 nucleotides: TGTGCCAGCAGTTGGGCAAGCTACGAGCAGTACTTC. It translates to CASSWASYEQYF.

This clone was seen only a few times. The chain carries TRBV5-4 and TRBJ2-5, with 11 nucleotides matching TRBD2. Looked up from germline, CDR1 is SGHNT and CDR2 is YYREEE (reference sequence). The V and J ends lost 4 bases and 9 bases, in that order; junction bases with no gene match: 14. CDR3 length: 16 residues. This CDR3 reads CASSPGTSGPVGAQYF. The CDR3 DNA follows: TGTGCCAGCAGCCCCGGGACTAGCGGCCCTGTAGGGGCCCAGTACTTC.

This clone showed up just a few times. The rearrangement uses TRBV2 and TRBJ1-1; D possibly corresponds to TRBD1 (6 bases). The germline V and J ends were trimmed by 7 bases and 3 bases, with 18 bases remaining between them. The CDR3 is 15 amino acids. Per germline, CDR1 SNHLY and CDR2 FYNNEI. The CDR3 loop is CASIPDTQGYTEAFF. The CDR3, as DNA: TGTGCCAGCATTCCGGATACTCAGGGGTACACTGAAGCTTTCTTT.

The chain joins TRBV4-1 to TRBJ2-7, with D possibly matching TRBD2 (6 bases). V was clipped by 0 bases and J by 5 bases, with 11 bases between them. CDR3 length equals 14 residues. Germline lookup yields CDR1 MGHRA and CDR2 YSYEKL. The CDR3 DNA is TGCGCCAGCAGCCAAGAAAGTTCGGGGGACGAGCAGTACTTC. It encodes CASSQESSGDEQYF.

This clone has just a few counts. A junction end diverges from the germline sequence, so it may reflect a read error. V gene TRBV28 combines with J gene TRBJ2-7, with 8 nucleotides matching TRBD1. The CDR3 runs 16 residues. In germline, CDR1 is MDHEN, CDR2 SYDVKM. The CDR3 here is CASTQLTSGTGHDADF. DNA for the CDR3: TGTGCCAGCACCCAGTTGACCTCCGGGACAGGCCACGACGCGGACTTC. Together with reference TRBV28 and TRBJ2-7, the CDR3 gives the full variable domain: DVKVTQSSRYLVKRTGEKVFLECVQDMDHENMFWYRQDPGLGLRLIYFSYDVKMKEKGDIPEGYSVSREKKERFSLILESASTNQTSMYLCASTQLTSGTGHDADFGPGTRLTVT.

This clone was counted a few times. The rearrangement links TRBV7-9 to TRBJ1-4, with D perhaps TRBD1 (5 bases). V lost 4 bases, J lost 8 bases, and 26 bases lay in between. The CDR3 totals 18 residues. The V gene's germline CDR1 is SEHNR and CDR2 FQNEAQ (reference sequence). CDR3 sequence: CASSSEEKLGTSEEKLFF. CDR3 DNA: TGTGCCAGCAGCTCGGAAGAAAAACTAGGGACTAGCGAGGAAAAACTGTTTTTT.

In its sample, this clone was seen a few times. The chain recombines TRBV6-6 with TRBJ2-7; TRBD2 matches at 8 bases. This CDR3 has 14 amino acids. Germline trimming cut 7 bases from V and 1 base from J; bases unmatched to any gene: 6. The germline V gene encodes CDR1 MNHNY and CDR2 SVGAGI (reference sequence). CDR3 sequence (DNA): TGTGCCAGCACCCCGGGGGGGGCATCCTACGAGCAGTACTTC. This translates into CASTPGGASYEQYF.

CDR3 residues: CAWRTGGTYGYTF. CDR3 DNA sequence: TGTGCCTGGAGGACAGGGGGGACCTATGGCTACACCTTC. V usage is TRBV30 and J usage is TRBJ1-2; 9 bases fit TRBD1. Unmatched junction bases numbered 3, after V lost 3 bases and J lost 4 bases. CDR3 length equals 13 residues. From germline, CDR1 is GTSNPN and CDR2 SVGIG (reference sequence).

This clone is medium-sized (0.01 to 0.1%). This CDR3 reads CASSQETGGNTEAFF. Here the CDR3 DNA reads TGTGCCAGCAGCCAAGAGACAGGGGGGAACACTGAAGCTTTCTTT. The J gene is TRBJ1-1, the V gene TRBV4-2; 9 nucleotides agree with TRBD1. The CDR3 consists of 15 residues. The germline CDR1 and CDR2 sequences are LGHNA and YNFKEQ. The V gene end was trimmed by 0 bases and the J gene end by 1 base; junction bases not matched to a gene: 0.

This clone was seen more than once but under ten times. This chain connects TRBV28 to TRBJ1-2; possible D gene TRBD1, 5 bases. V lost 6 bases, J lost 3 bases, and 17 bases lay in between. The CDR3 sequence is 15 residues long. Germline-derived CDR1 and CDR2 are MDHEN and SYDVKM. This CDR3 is CASRAGSMGDYGYTF. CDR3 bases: TGTGCCAGCAGAGCCGGGAGTATGGGGGACTATGGCTACACCTTC.

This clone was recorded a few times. The CDR3 here is CASGLPPYPSGYTF. CDR3 in DNA: TGTGCCAGCGGACTCCCCCCTTACCCGAGCGGCTACACCTTC. This chain uses TRBV19 with TRBJ1-2; D is ambiguous. V dropped 9 bases and J dropped 8 bases, with 22 bases sitting between them. Germline V lookup: CDR1 LNHDA, CDR2 SQIVND (reference sequence). The CDR3 runs to 14 residues.

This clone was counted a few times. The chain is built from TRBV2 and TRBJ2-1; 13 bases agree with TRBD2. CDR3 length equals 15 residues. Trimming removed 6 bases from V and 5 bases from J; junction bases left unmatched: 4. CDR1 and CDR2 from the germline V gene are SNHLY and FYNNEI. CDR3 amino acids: CASSSTSGRDNEQFF. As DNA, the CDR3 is TGTGCCAGCAGCTCCACTAGCGGGAGGGACAATGAGCAGTTCTTC. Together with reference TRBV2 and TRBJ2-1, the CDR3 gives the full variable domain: EPEVTQTPSHQVTQMGQEVILRCVPISNHLYFYWYRQILGQKVEFLVSFYNNEISEKSEIFDDQFSVERPDGSNFTLKIRSTKLEDSAMYFCASSSTSGRDNEQFFGPGTRLTVL.

CDR3 region: CASRAGGGGLNTEAFF. CDR3 nucleotides: TGTGCCAGCAGAGCCGGTGGGGGGGGCCTGAACACTGAAGCTTTCTTT. The rearrangement joins TRBV9 to TRBJ1-1, with D maybe TRBD1 (6 bases). This CDR3 comprises 16 residues. The V and J ends lost 5 bases and 0 bases respectively, with 17 bases between them. Germline CDR1 reads SGDLS; CDR2 reads YYNGEE. Filled out from reference TRBV9 and TRBJ1-1, the complete variable domain reads DSGVTQTPKHLITATGQRVTLRCSPRSGDLSVYWYQQSLDQGLQFLIQYYNGEERAKGNILERFSAQQFPDLHSELNLSSLELGDSALYFCASRAGGGGLNTEAFFGQGTRLTVV.

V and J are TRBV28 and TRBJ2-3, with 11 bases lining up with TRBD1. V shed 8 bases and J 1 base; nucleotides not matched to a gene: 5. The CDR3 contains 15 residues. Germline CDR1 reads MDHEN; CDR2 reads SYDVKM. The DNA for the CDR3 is TGTGCCAGCCTCGGACAGGGGGCGGGCACAGATACGCAGTATTTT. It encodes CASLGQGAGTDTQYF.

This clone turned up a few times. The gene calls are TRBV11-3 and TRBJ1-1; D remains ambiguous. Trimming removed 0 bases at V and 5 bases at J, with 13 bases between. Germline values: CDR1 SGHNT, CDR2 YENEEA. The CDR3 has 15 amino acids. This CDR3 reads CASSLDGSGGTEAFF. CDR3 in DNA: TGTGCCAGCAGCTTAGATGGATCGGGTGGGACTGAAGCTTTCTTT.

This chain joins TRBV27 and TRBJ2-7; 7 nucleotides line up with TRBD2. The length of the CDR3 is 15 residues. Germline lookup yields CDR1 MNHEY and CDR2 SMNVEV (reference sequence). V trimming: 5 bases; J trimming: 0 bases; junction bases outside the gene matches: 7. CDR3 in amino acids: CASSPIPSGSYEQYF. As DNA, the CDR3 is TGTGCCAGCAGTCCCATTCCTAGCGGCTCCTACGAGCAGTACTTC.

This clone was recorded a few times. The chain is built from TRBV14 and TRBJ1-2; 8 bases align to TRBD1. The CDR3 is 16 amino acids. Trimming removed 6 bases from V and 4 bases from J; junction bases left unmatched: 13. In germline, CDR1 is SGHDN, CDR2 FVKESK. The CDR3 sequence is CASSPLGQGESYGYTF. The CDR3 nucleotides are TGTGCCAGCAGTCCGCTCGGACAGGGCGAGTCCTATGGCTACACCTTC. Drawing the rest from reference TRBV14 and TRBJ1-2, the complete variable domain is EAGVTQFPSHSVIEKGQTVTLRCDPISGHDNLYWYRRVMGKEIKFLLHFVKESKQDESGMPNNRFLAERTGGTYSTLKVQPAELEDSGVYFCASSPLGQGESYGYTFGSGTRLTVV.

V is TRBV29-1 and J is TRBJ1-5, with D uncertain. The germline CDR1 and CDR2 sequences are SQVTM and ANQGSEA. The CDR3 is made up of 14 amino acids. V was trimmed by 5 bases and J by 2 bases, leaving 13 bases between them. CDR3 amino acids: CSVQEGKGNQPQHF. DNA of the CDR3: TGCAGCGTTCAGGAGGGTAAGGGCAATCAGCCCCAGCATTTT.